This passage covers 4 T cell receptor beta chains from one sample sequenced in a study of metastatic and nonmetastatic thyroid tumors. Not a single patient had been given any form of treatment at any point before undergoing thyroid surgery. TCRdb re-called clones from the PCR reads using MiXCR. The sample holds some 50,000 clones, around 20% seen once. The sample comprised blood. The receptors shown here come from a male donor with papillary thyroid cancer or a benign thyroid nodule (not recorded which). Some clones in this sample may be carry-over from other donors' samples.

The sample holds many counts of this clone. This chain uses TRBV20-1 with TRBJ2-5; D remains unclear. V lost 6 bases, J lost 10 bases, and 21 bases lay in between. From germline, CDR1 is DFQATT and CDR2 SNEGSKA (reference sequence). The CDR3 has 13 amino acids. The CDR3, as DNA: TGCAGTGCATCTCCGCAATCCCAGAGACTCCAGTACTTC. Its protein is CSASPQSQRLQYF.

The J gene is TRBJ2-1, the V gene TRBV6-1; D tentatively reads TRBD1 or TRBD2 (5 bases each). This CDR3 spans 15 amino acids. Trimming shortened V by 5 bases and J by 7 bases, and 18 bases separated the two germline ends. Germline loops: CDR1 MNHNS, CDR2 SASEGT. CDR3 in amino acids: CASSTAGTIANEQFF. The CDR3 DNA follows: TGTGCCAGCAGTACTGCCGGGACGATTGCGAATGAGCAGTTCTTC.

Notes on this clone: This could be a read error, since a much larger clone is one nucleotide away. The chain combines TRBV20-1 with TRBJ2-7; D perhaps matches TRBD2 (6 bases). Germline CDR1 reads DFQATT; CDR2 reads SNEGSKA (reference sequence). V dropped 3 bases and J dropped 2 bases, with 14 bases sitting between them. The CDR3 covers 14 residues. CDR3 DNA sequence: TGCAGTGCTAGTCTTCCGGGACTTCCCTACGAGCAGTACTTC. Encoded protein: CSASLPGLPYEQYF.

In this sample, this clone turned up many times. In nucleotides, the CDR3 is TGTGCCAGCAGCGCCCAGGACAGTGGCTATGGCTACACCTTC. Translation: CASSAQDSGYGYTF. The gene calls are TRBV9 and TRBJ1-2, with D tentatively TRBD1 (6 bases). CDR1 and CDR2 from the germline V gene are SGDLS and YYNGEE. CDR3 length: 14 residues. Trimming took 3 bases from V and 4 from J, leaving 13 bases between them.